This T cell receptor (beta chain) was retrieved from a study of molecular identifiers for immune sequencing clone quantification. Study observations and caveats: Under 1% of molecules in naive cells, but over 99% of effector molecules, belonged to clones above 20 RNA copies.

This clonotype has a handful of counts. Its antigen is undetermined. Relative to the germline gene, one junction end is altered; a read error may explain this. Construction of naive CD8 libraries employed roughly 20,000 to 1,100,000 sorted cells together with 10%, 30% or 50% RNA. Naive CD8 T cells underwent sorting with the CD8+CD4-CCR7+CD45RA+ definition. CDR3 length: 11 amino acids. CDR1 is LNHDA and CDR2 is SQIVND in the germline V gene (reference sequence). Bulk TCR libraries were made with methods that had been previously described and with listed TCR primers. TCRdb re-derived calls from the PCR reads in MiXCR, one entry per CDR3 protein. In the table there are some 96,000 distinct CDR3 sequences, about 24% of which are singletons.

The sequence was collected from a human donor in good health. Some libraries in this study had Jurkat cell RNA spiked in. The chain combines TRBV19 with TRBJ2-7, with D perhaps matching TRBD1 (5 bases). What was sequenced was naive CD8+ T cells from blood, with Jurkat cell RNA spiked in. The subset: FACS-sorted CD8+CD4-CCR7+CD45RA+ naive T cells. The CDR3 sequence: CAGSVPGEQYF. CDR3 nucleotides: TGTGCCGGTAGTGTCCCAGGGGAGCAGTACTTC.